The 24 T cell receptor beta chains below come from one sample, sequenced in a study of cytomegalovirus exposure and HLA in healthy donors. The method was immunoSEQ multiplex PCR; TCRdb's version includes in-frame clones alone and lacks a portion of them. This table holds a few hundred thousand clones, around 86% found once. Input material: PBMCs. The source of these receptors is a woman younger than 30 in good health and CMV-seronegative.

CDR3 protein: CASRPYSQGAYEQYF. CDR3 coding DNA: TGTGCCAGCAGACCCTATTCACAGGGCGCCTACGAGCAGTACTTC. V usage is TRBV6-5 and J usage is TRBJ2-7, with TRBD1 as a possible D gene (6 bases). V dropped 6 bases and J dropped 2 bases, with 17 bases sitting between them. This CDR3 is 15 amino acids long. Germline CDR1 and CDR2: MNHEY and SVGAGI.

V and J are TRBV7-2 and TRBJ1-2; 10 bases are a match to TRBD1. CDR3 length: 15 residues. The germline V gene has CDR1 SGHTA and CDR2 FQGNSA. V dropped 4 bases and J dropped 3; count of bases not matched to a gene: 5. CDR3 in DNA: TGTGCCAGCAGCTATAGTGGGACAGGGGACTATGGCTACACCTTC. As protein: CASSYSGTGDYGYTF.

This chain links TRBV15 with TRBJ1-2; maybe TRBD1 (6 bases). In germline, CDR1 is LNHNV, CDR2 YYDKDF (reference sequence). V was trimmed by 3 bases and J by 8 bases, leaving 10 bases between them. The CDR3 covers 12 residues. CDR3 residues: CATSSVTGGYTF. For the CDR3, the DNA is TGTGCCACCAGCAGCGTAACAGGGGGCTACACCTTC.

The chain combines TRBV5-6 with TRBJ1-6, with 7 bases matching TRBD1. Germline CDR1 and CDR2: SGHDT and YYEEEE. The CDR3 totals 16 residues. The V gene end was trimmed by 3 bases and the J gene end by 8 bases; junction bases not matched to a gene: 11. CDR3 in amino acids: CASSSFRGLEDSPLHF. In DNA, the CDR3 is TGTGCCAGCAGCTCTTTTAGGGGGCTAGAGGATTCACCCCTCCACTTT.

V usage is TRBV27 and J usage is TRBJ2-1, with 9 bases aligning to TRBD2. CDR1 is MNHEY, CDR2 SMNVEV, per germline (reference sequence). The CDR3 spans 16 residues. The ends lost 5 bases at V and 7 bases at J; junction bases unmatched: 12. The CDR3 DNA follows: TGTGCCAGCAGTGAAAAACAGCGGGGGGCCCCAAATGAGCAGTTCTTC. Amino acids: CASSEKQRGAPNEQFF.

This chain links TRBV7-6 with TRBJ2-1; 8 nucleotides match TRBD2. The ends lost 5 bases at V and 0 bases at J; junction bases unmatched: 3. The CDR3 has 15 amino acids. Germline V lookup: CDR1 SGHVS, CDR2 FNYEAQ. DNA of the CDR3: TGTGCCAGCAGCATCCGGGAGGGCTCCTACAATGAGCAGTTCTTC. It specifies CASSIREGSYNEQFF.

The chain uses TRBV19 and TRBJ2-1; 7 positions match TRBD1. V gave up 3 bases and J gave up 10 bases; unmatched junction bases: 6. The germline V gene encodes CDR1 LNHDA and CDR2 SQIVND (reference sequence). The CDR3 runs 13 residues. This CDR3 is CASSIIQGTEQFF. In DNA form, the CDR3 reads TGTGCCAGTAGTATCATACAGGGGACGGAGCAGTTCTTC.

This chain joins TRBV5-1 and TRBJ2-7, with D possibly being TRBD1 (6 bases). The germline CDR1 and CDR2 sequences are SGHRS and YFSETQ. V was shortened by 4 bases and J by 2 bases, with 10 bases between the two germline ends. The CDR3 length is 13 residues. The CDR3, as DNA: TGCGCCAGCAGCGGGGACACAACCTACGAGCAGTACTTC. Residues: CASSGDTTYEQYF. Full variable domain (remainder filled in from reference TRBV5-1 and TRBJ2-7): KAGVTQTPRYLIKTRGQQVTLSCSPISGHRSVSWYQQTPGQGLQFLFEYFSETQRNKGNFPGRFSGRQFSNSRSEMNVSTLELGDSALYLCASSGDTTYEQYFGPGTRLTVT.

The rearrangement links TRBV10-3 to TRBJ1-1; D is undetermined. V was cut by 6 bases and J by 1 base, with 9 bases left in between. The CDR3 extends over 13 amino acids. Germline V gene data show CDR1 as ENHRY and CDR2 as SYGVKD. DNA for the CDR3: TGTGCCATCAGGATTGGAGAGAACACTGAAGCTTTCTTT. It encodes CAIRIGENTEAFF.

The chain has TRBV2 and TRBJ1-5; TRBD1 aligns across 10 bases. CDR1 and CDR2 from the germline V gene are SNHLY and FYNNEI. J lost 2 bases, V lost 8 bases, and 12 bases had no gene match. CDR3 size: 17 residues. CDR3 nucleotides: TGTGCCAGCTCGGGGATAGGGACAGGGGTACGCAATCAGCCCCAGCATTTT. This sequence encodes CASSGIGTGVRNQPQHF.

The V call is TRBV30, the J call TRBJ1-4; TRBD1 matches 9 bases. The CDR3 has 18 residues. Germline V gives CDR1 GTSNPN, CDR2 SVGIG (reference sequence). After removal of 4 bases from V and 4 bases from J, the junction contained 16 bases not matched to a gene. CDR3 sequence reads: CAWNPRRDRDGVNEKLFF. As DNA, the CDR3 is TGTGCCTGGAACCCCCGACGGGACAGGGACGGGGTTAATGAAAAACTGTTTTTT.

The rearrangement uses TRBV12-5 and TRBJ2-6; 7 positions agree with TRBD1. This CDR3 region has 14 residues. With V trimmed by 6 bases and J by 2 bases, 1 base remained unmatched. CDR1 LGHNT and CDR2 FRNRAP come from the germline V gene. The CDR3 sequence is CASGGTAGANVLTF. The CDR3 DNA is TGTGCTAGTGGCGGGACAGCTGGGGCCAACGTCCTGACTTTC.

J is TRBJ2-5 and V is TRBV6-1, with 7 bases that match TRBD2. Germline values: CDR1 MNHNS, CDR2 SASEGT. This CDR3 contains 14 residues. Germline trimming cut 3 bases from V and 2 bases from J; bases unmatched to any gene: 3. In nucleotides, the CDR3 is TGTGCCAGCAGTGATGGGGGAGGGCAAGAGACCCAGTACTTC. Amino acid sequence: CASSDGGGQETQYF.

The chain joins TRBV27 to TRBJ2-7, with 7 bases fitting TRBD1. Germline V gives CDR1 MNHEY, CDR2 SMNVEV (reference sequence). After removal of 3 bases from V and 3 bases from J, the junction contained 8 bases not matched to a gene. The CDR3 is 15 amino acids. This CDR3 reads CASSLYRGHYYEQYF. In DNA form, the CDR3 reads TGTGCCAGCAGTTTGTACAGGGGCCACTACTACGAGCAGTACTTC.

The table lists this clone with a count of one. V gene TRBV5-1 combines with J gene TRBJ2-5; 9 bases match TRBD2. Germline CDR1 SGHRS, CDR2 YFSETQ. V lost 6 bases, J lost 1 base, and 7 bases stayed unmatched. The CDR3 spans 15 residues. The CDR3 loop is CASTTSGHLQETQYF. The DNA for the CDR3 is TGCGCCAGCACCACTAGCGGGCACCTCCAAGAGACCCAGTACTTC.

The gene calls are TRBV27 and TRBJ2-1, with 7 nucleotides matching TRBD2. The ends lost 6 bases at V and 12 bases at J; junction bases unmatched: 20. CDR1 and CDR2 from the germline V gene are MNHEY and SMNVEV (reference sequence). The CDR3 contains 16 residues. In DNA, the CDR3 is TGTGCCAGCAGCTCTTTAGGCGGGAGTAGAGGTTTTGGGCAGTTCTTC. Residues: CASSSLGGSRGFGQFF.

This rearrangement joins TRBV30 to TRBJ1-2, with TRBD1 matching 9 bases. Germline CDR1 reads GTSNPN; CDR2 reads SVGIG (reference sequence). The CDR3 is 15 amino acids. V dropped 0 bases and J dropped 6; count of bases not matched to a gene: 8. CDR3 in amino acids: CAWSVAGTGSHGYTF. CDR3 coding DNA: TGTGCCTGGAGTGTCGCCGGGACAGGGAGCCATGGCTACACCTTC.

This chain uses TRBV7-6 with TRBJ2-2; D is perhaps TRBD2 (6 bases). Trimming shortened V by 5 bases and J by 7 bases, and 11 bases separated the two germline ends. Germline V gene data show CDR1 as SGHVS and CDR2 as FNYEAQ. This CDR3 has 13 amino acids. CDR3 bases: TGTGCCAGCAGCCCGGTGGGAGGCGGGGAGCTGTTTTTT. Translation gives CASSPVGGGELFF.

The rearrangement links TRBV10-3 to TRBJ2-7, with 12 bases identical to TRBD1. CDR3 size: 18 residues. CDR1 ENHRY and CDR2 SYGVKD come from the germline V gene. V shed 0 bases and J 4 bases; nucleotides not matched to a gene: 10. This CDR3 is CAISESGTGGHFKYEQYF. CDR3 sequence (DNA): TGTGCCATCAGTGAGTCGGGGACAGGGGGCCATTTCAAGTACGAGCAGTACTTC.

The rearrangement links TRBV9 to TRBJ2-7; TRBD2 is a possible D gene (6 bases). Deletions cut 3 bases from V and 5 bases from J, with 24 bases between. This CDR3 is built from 17 residues. Germline V CDR1 and CDR2: SGDLS, YYNGEE. CDR3 bases: TGTGCCAGCAGCGAGAGTAGGTTAGAGGGAGGAATTAACGAGCAGTACTTC. The encoded protein is CASSESRLEGGINEQYF.

J is TRBJ2-2 and V is TRBV30; 8 bases agree with TRBD1. V shed 6 bases and J 6 bases; nucleotides not matched to a gene: 3. CDR3 length: 12 amino acids. Germline CDR1 is GTSNPN and CDR2 is SVGIG (reference sequence). The CDR3 loop reads CACQQGAGELFF. DNA for the CDR3: TGTGCCTGTCAACAGGGGGCCGGGGAGCTGTTTTTT.

The CDR3 is CASSLLRTGLNTEAFF. The CDR3 bases are TGTGCCAGCAGTTTATTGCGGACAGGACTGAACACTGAAGCTTTCTTT. The rearrangement links TRBV28 to TRBJ1-1, with 7 nucleotides matching TRBD1. CDR1 and CDR2 (germline): MDHEN, SYDVKM. The CDR3 covers 16 residues. V lost 1 base and J lost 0; bases outside the gene matches: 5.

V gene TRBV6-1 combines with J gene TRBJ2-1; 9 positions agree with TRBD2. Germline V lookup: CDR1 MNHNS, CDR2 SASEGT. CDR3 size: 20 residues. Trimming took 0 bases from V and 4 from J; bases not matched to a gene: 16. This CDR3 reads CASSEALGERGLAGYNEQFF. CDR3 DNA sequence: TGTGCCAGCAGTGAAGCCTTGGGGGAAAGAGGCCTAGCGGGATACAATGAGCAGTTCTTC.

This clone has a handful of counts. This sequence joins TRBV2 and TRBJ1-2, with 8 bases aligning to TRBD1. This CDR3 region has 14 residues. From germline, CDR1 is SNHLY and CDR2 FYNNEI. Trimming removed 3 bases from V and 4 bases from J; junction bases left unmatched: 4. For the CDR3, the DNA is TGTGCCAGCAGTGAGGACAGGGACCGCTATGGCTACACCTTC. Its translation is CASSEDRDRYGYTF.